Listed below are T cell receptor beta chains from one sample, sequenced in a study of blood T cell repertoires in COVID-19. TCRdb's table, derived via immunoSEQ multiplex PCR, lists solely in-frame clones and lacks some. The sample yields more than 150,000 clones, approximately 79% seen once. Sample: peripheral blood. Every receptor here comes from a man aged 60 to 75 with active or convalescent COVID-19. CDR3s include the opening cysteine and the closing phenylalanine or tryptophan. The D gene is left open where the match is weak. Only some rows state a clone size, as once, few, many or a class for expanded clones.

TRBJ1-1 | - | TRBV28 | - | CASSFPGLRDTEAFF | TGTGCCAGCAGTTTCCCGGGTCTGCGGGACACTGAAGCTTTCTTT
TRBJ1-1 | - | TRBV7-8 | TRBD1 | CASSLHWTGNTEAFF | TGTGCCAGCAGCTTACATTGGACAGGGAACACTGAAGCTTTCTTT
TRBJ1-2 | - | TRBV28 | - | CASLIGDSNYGYTF | TGTGCCAGCTTAATAGGGGATTCCAACTATGGCTACACCTTC
TRBJ2-1 | - | TRBV7-2 | - | CASSLSPGAISYNEQFF | TGTGCCAGCAGCTTAAGCCCGGGAGCCATCTCCTACAATGAGCAGTTCTTC
TRBJ2-3 | - | TRBV21-1 | - | CASSKEEGARSDTQYF | TGTGCCAGCAGCAAAGAAGAGGGGGCGAGGTCAGATACGCAGTATTTT
TRBJ1-3 | - | TRBV29-1 | - | CSVGQRSEFPSGNTIYF | TGCAGCGTTGGGCAGCGCTCCGAATTTCCCTCTGGAAACACCATATATTTT
TRBJ1-4 | - | TRBV7-2 | TRBD1 | CASSLPPPGQGEKLFF | TGTGCCAGCAGCTTACCCCCCCCGGGACAGGGCGAAAAACTGTTTTTT
TRBJ2-5 | once | TRBV15 | TRBD1 | CATSSPTGVQETQYF | TGTGCCACCAGCAGTCCTACAGGGGTCCAAGAGACCCAGTACTTC
TRBJ1-6 | - | TRBV5-6 | TRBD1 | CASSADRGDSPLHF | TGTGCCAGCAGCGCGGACAGGGGTGATTCACCCCTCCACTTT
TRBJ1-2 | - | TRBV28 | TRBD1 | CASRDRVGLYGYTF | TGTGCCAGCAGGGACAGGGTAGGGCTTTATGGCTACACCTTC
TRBJ2-7 | - | TRBV7-9 | TRBD2 | CASSLVAGGSSYEQYF | TGTGCCAGCAGCTTAGTTGCGGGAGGTTCCTCCTACGAGCAGTACTTC
TRBJ2-2 | - | TRBV5-1 | - | CASSLRTGTHTGELFF | TGCGCCAGCAGCTTACGTACAGGGACCCACACCGGGGAGCTGTTTTTT
TRBJ2-4 | - | TRBV5-1 | - | CASSLGLGVGKNIQYF | TGCGCCAGCAGCTTGGGGTTGGGCGTTGGCAAAAACATTCAGTACTTC
TRBJ1-6 | - | TRBV10-3 | TRBD1 | CAISSGTANSPLHF | TGTGCCATCAGCTCCGGGACAGCAAATTCACCCCTCCACTTT
TRBJ1-2 | - | TRBV4-1 | TRBD1 | CASSPGQDLYGYTF | TGCGCCAGCAGCCCGGGACAGGACCTTTATGGCTACACCTTC
TRBJ2-1 | once | TRBV6-4 | - | CASSRQERSEQFF | TGTGCCAGCTCTCGGCAGGAGCGGAGTGAGCAGTTCTTC
TRBJ2-1 | - | TRBV11-3 | TRBD2 | CASSANTGTSPNEQFF | TGTGCCAGCAGCGCAAACACCGGGACTAGCCCAAATGAGCAGTTCTTC
TRBJ2-3 | few | TRBV2 | - | CASRTNSMGQLLDTQYF | TGTGCCAGCAGGACGAACTCGATGGGGCAGCTTTTAGATACGCAGTATTTT
TRBJ2-2 | - | TRBV6-5 | TRBD2 | CASSDSWGGTGELFF | TGTGCCAGCAGCGATTCCTGGGGGGGCACCGGGGAGCTGTTTTTT
TRBJ2-2 | - | TRBV13 | TRBD2 | CASSSPGGKAGELFF | TGTGCCAGCAGCTCCCCCGGGGGGAAGGCCGGGGAGCTGTTTTTT
TRBJ2-7 | - | TRBV28 | - | CASLTLGGDFYEQYF | TGTGCCAGCCTTACTTTAGGGGGGGATTTCTACGAGCAGTACTTC
TRBJ2-7 | many | TRBV10-1 | TRBD2 | CASSEPGGNSYEQYF | TGCGCCAGCAGTGAGCCGGGGGGGAACTCCTACGAGCAGTACTTC
TRBJ1-3 | many | TRBV27 | - | CASSSRNRAGNTIYF | TGTGCCAGCAGTTCCAGGAACAGGGCTGGAAACACCATATATTTT
TRBJ2-5 | - | TRBV18 | - | CASSPIQEGLETQYF | TGTGCCAGCTCACCAATACAGGAAGGGTTAGAGACCCAGTACTTC
TRBJ2-5 | - | TRBV10-2 | - | CASSPTGGETQYF | TGCGCCAGCAGTCCGACAGGCGGGGAGACCCAGTACTTC
TRBJ1-6 | - | TRBV6-2/TRBV6-3 | TRBD1 | CASSYDGTGGSPLHF | TGTGCCAGCAGTTACGATGGGACAGGGGGATCACCCCTCCACTTT
TRBJ1-2 | - | TRBV18 | - | CASSPGNDPARGYTF | TGTGCCAGCTCACCCGGGAATGACCCGGCTAGAGGCTACACCTTC
TRBJ2-4 | - | TRBV28 | - | CASSSGLAKNIQYF | TGTGCCAGCAGTTCCGGGTTAGCCAAAAACATTCAGTACTTC
TRBJ1-6 | - | TRBV27 | - | CASRPTGGLNSPLHF | TGTGCCAGCAGGCCCACGGGAGGCCTTAATTCACCCCTCCACTTT
TRBJ2-5 | - | TRBV5-4 | - | CASSLGGAQETQYF | TGTGCCAGCAGCTTGGGCGGGGCCCAAGAGACCCAGTACTTC
TRBJ2-5 | - | TRBV29-1 | TRBD2 | CSVAPSGREETQYF | TGCAGCGTTGCGCCTAGCGGGAGGGAAGAGACCCAGTACTTC
TRBJ1-2 | - | TRBV6-6 | - | CASSYRGTNYGYTF | TGTGCCAGCAGTTACCGGGGTACCAACTATGGCTACACCTTC
TRBJ1-1 | - | TRBV4-1 | TRBD1 | CASSQLMTGSVTEAFF | TGCGCCAGCAGCCAACTGATGACAGGGTCGGTAACTGAAGCTTTCTTT
TRBJ2-7 | - | TRBV7-9 | - | CASSLGGAWAEQYF | TGTGCCAGCAGCTTGGGGGGGGCCTGGGCCGAGCAGTACTTC
TRBJ2-3 | - | TRBV5-1 | - | CASSLPSSDTQYF | TGCGCCAGCAGCTTGCCCAGTTCAGATACGCAGTATTTT
TRBJ2-3 | - | TRBV5-1 | - | CASSLRGADTDTQYF | TGCGCCAGCAGCTTACGGGGGGCCGACACAGATACGCAGTATTTT
TRBJ2-5 | - | TRBV7-2 | TRBD1 | CASSPGTGVGETQYF | TGTGCCAGCAGCCCAGGGACAGGGGTAGGGGAGACCCAGTACTTC
TRBJ2-5 | - | TRBV11-2 | TRBD1 | CASSLGDRGRRETQYF | TGTGCCAGCAGCTTGGGTGACAGGGGGCGCCGGGAGACCCAGTACTTC
TRBJ2-1 | - | TRBV6-2/TRBV6-3 | - | CASSYSVGEVMKQFF | TGTGCCAGCAGTTACTCAGTAGGTGAGGTGATGAAGCAGTTCTTC
TRBJ2-3 | few | TRBV28 | TRBD2 | CASRGFWTSGRVNTDTQYF | TGTGCCAGCAGGGGATTCTGGACTAGCGGGAGGGTAAACACAGATACGCAGTATTTT
TRBJ2-7 | - | TRBV21-1 | - | CASSNNSYEQYF | TGTGCCAGCAGCAACAACTCCTACGAGCAGTACTTC